The 20 T cell receptor beta chains given below trace back to one sample, sequenced in a study of blood T cell repertoires in COVID-19. The method was immunoSEQ multiplex PCR; TCRdb's version includes in-frame clones alone and lacks a portion of them. Of 250,000 to 350,000 clones in the sample, approximately 83% were seen once. The sample comprised PBMCs or T cells enriched from blood (not recorded which). These receptors originate from a young woman who had recovered from COVID-19.

In its sample, this clone was seen once. V usage is TRBV30 and J usage is TRBJ1-2, with a tentative D call TRBD1 (6 bases). The CDR3 is 13 residues long. CDR1 GTSNPN and CDR2 SVGIG come from the germline V gene (reference sequence). Trimming cost V 5 bases and J 1 base, with 11 bases left between them. Here the CDR3 DNA reads TGTGCCTGGGGACAGTCTTTTAACTATGGCTACACCTTC. It is translated as CAWGQSFNYGYTF.

The rearrangement uses TRBV15 and TRBJ1-4; possibly TRBD1 for D (5 bases). CDR3 size: 14 residues. Germline V CDR1 and CDR2: LNHNV, YYDKDF (reference sequence). V was shortened by 1 base and J by 8 bases, with 11 bases between the two germline ends. The CDR3 reads CATSRVGGVEKLFF. The CDR3 region has the DNA TGTGCCACCAGCAGAGTCGGGGGTGTCGAAAAACTGTTTTTT.

The chain uses TRBV19 and TRBJ1-4; 8 bases align to TRBD1. V lost 4 bases and J lost 11; bases outside the gene matches: 18. Germline CDR1 LNHDA, CDR2 SQIVND (reference sequence). The length of the CDR3 is 17 residues. CDR3 region: CASSTTTGTGVIRKLFF. The CDR3 region has the DNA TGTGCCAGTAGTACGACAACCGGGACAGGTGTTATTAGGAAACTGTTTTTT.

This rearrangement joins TRBV28 to TRBJ2-4; TRBD1 aligns across 10 bases. This CDR3 has 17 residues. V was clipped by 6 bases and J by 4 bases; unmatched bases: 12. Germline assignment: CDR1 MDHEN and CDR2 SYDVKM. CDR3 sequence (DNA): TGTGCCAGCAGCCCTGCGGACAGGGGGATCGAAAAAAACATTCAGTACTTC. This sequence encodes CASSPADRGIEKNIQYF.

The CDR3 bases are TGTGCCACCGCCGGCGACCCCCAGGGTACTCAGCCCCAGCATTTT. This encodes CATAGDPQGTQPQHF. The chain couples TRBV10-3 to TRBJ1-5; a weak D match, TRBD1 (5 bases). CDR1 ENHRY and CDR2 SYGVKD come from the germline V gene. CDR3 length equals 15 residues. The V and J ends lost 10 bases and 6 bases respectively, with 22 bases between them.

V usage is TRBV10-1 and J usage is TRBJ2-3; perhaps TRBD2 as D (7 bases). CDR3 length: 14 amino acids. The V and J ends lost 8 bases and 4 bases respectively, with 16 bases between them. In germline, CDR1 is WNHNN, CDR2 SYGVQD (reference sequence). CDR3 coding DNA: TGCGCCAGCGGCCGGGGGGCCGTCGCAGATACGCAGTATTTT. Its protein product is CASGRGAVADTQYF.

This clone showed up just once. The chain links TRBV5-1 to TRBJ2-7; 9 bases are shared with TRBD1. The CDR3 runs to 14 residues. CDR1 and CDR2 from the germline V gene are SGHRS and YFSETQ. With V trimmed by 7 bases and J by 5 bases, 10 bases remained unmatched. CDR3 sequence: CASGIGTGSNEQYF. CDR3 sequence (DNA): TGCGCCAGCGGGATAGGGACAGGGAGTAACGAGCAGTACTTC.

This rearrangement joins TRBV4-2 to TRBJ2-7, with 13 bases that match TRBD2. The CDR3 contains 17 residues. With 3 bases clipped from V and 3 bases from J, the junction kept 8 bases outside the gene matches. Looked up from germline, CDR1 is LGHNA and CDR2 is YNFKEQ. The DNA of the CDR3 is TGTGCCAGCAGCCAGGACGGACTAGCGGGGGCCTACTACGAGCAGTACTTC. The encoded protein is CASSQDGLAGAYYEQYF.

The table lists this clone with a count of one. J is TRBJ2-7 and V is TRBV9; TRBD2 matches 10 bases. V lost 4 bases, J lost 4 bases, and 8 bases stayed unmatched. The CDR3 has 15 amino acids. Looked up from germline, CDR1 is SGDLS and CDR2 is YYNGEE. This CDR3 is CASSISSGRQYEQYF. As DNA, the CDR3 is TGTGCCAGCAGCATTAGTAGCGGGAGGCAGTACGAGCAGTACTTC.

This clone was counted only a few times. The chain combines TRBV28 with TRBJ1-6; D unresolved. In germline, CDR1 is MDHEN, CDR2 SYDVKM. CDR3 size: 12 residues. V was pared by 7 bases and J by 6 bases, with 7 bases between. The CDR3 nucleotides are TGTGCCAGCATAACAGTTAATTCACCCCTCCACTTT. It specifies CASITVNSPLHF. The whole variable domain, remainder taken from reference TRBV28 and TRBJ1-6, is DVKVTQSSRYLVKRTGEKVFLECVQDMDHENMFWYRQDPGLGLRLIYFSYDVKMKEKGDIPEGYSVSREKKERFSLILESASTNQTSMYLCASITVNSPLHFGNGTRLTVT.

This chain links TRBV30 with TRBJ2-5, with 11 bases that match TRBD2. Germline CDR1 reads GTSNPN; CDR2 reads SVGIG (reference sequence). The CDR3 is 15 amino acids. V gave up 3 bases and J gave up 5 bases; unmatched junction bases: 8. The CDR3 DNA is TGTGCCTGGAGACATTTAGCGGGGGGGGGCGAGACCCAGTACTTC. It is translated as CAWRHLAGGGETQYF.

The chain recombines TRBV15 with TRBJ2-7; 7 bases are shared with TRBD1. The J segment lost 3 bases and the V segment lost 8 bases, leaving 4 bases of the junction unmatched. The germline gives CDR1 LNHNV, CDR2 YYDKDF (reference sequence). The CDR3 loop spans 12 amino acids. This chain's CDR3 is CATEGANYEQYF. The CDR3 DNA reads as TGTGCCACCGAGGGGGCGAACTACGAGCAGTACTTC.

This chain links TRBV10-3 with TRBJ1-1; the D gene is possibly TRBD1 (6 bases). Trimming stripped 3 bases from V and 4 bases from J, with 18 bases between. CDR3 length: 16 amino acids. CDR1 is ENHRY, CDR2 SYGVKD, per germline. The CDR3 sequence is CAISDSTGSGPTEAFF. CDR3 coding DNA: TGTGCCATCAGTGATTCTACAGGGTCGGGCCCCACTGAAGCTTTCTTT.

This sequence joins TRBV27 and TRBJ1-5; D is perhaps TRBD1 (5 bases). Per germline, CDR1 MNHEY and CDR2 SMNVEV (reference sequence). V was trimmed by 5 bases and J by 0 bases, leaving 11 bases between them. The CDR3 loop spans 15 amino acids. The CDR3 is CASSLQAYSNQPQHF. CDR3 bases: TGTGCCAGCAGTCTACAGGCCTATAGCAATCAGCCCCAGCATTTT.

The chain employs TRBV7-9 and TRBJ2-7; 8 bases map to TRBD1. This CDR3 region has 15 residues. With 5 bases clipped from V and 7 bases from J, the junction kept 13 bases outside the gene matches. CDR1 is SEHNR, CDR2 FQNEAQ, per germline (reference sequence). Here the CDR3 reads CASSQTGTGPYEQYF. The CDR3 DNA sequence: TGTGCCAGCAGCCAGACCGGGACAGGTCCGTATGAGCAGTACTTC. Looking up the rest from reference TRBV7-9 and TRBJ2-7 gives the full variable domain: DTGVSQNPRHKITKRGQNVTFRCDPISEHNRLYWYRQTLGQGPEFLTYFQNEAQLEKSRLLSDRFSAERPKGSFSTLEIQRTEQGDSAMYLCASSQTGTGPYEQYFGPGTRLTVT.

The V gene is TRBV7-6, the J gene TRBJ1-1; D unresolved. Germline-derived CDR1 and CDR2 are SGHVS and FNYEAQ. V lost 0 bases and J 5 bases, leaving 19 bases between the germline ends. CDR3 size: 17 residues. The CDR3 sequence is CASSLAAPPAPRTEAFF. CDR3 coding DNA: TGTGCCAGCAGCTTAGCTGCCCCGCCAGCCCCGAGGACTGAAGCTTTCTTT.

V and J are TRBV19 and TRBJ2-2, with 8 bases matching TRBD2. V gave up 8 bases and J gave up 1 base; unmatched junction bases: 3. This CDR3 comprises 14 residues. Germline CDR1 and CDR2: LNHDA and SQIVND (reference sequence). The CDR3 sequence is CASRGGGNTGELFF. CDR3 DNA sequence: TGTGCCAGTCGGGGGGGCGGGAACACCGGGGAGCTGTTTTTT.

The chain carries TRBV14 and TRBJ1-1, with a weak D call TRBD1 (5 bases). The CDR3 runs to 13 residues. The ends were cut back, 2 bases at V and 10 bases at J, with 14 bases in the middle. Germline CDR1 reads SGHDN; CDR2 reads FVKESK. CDR3 region: CASSQWQGGIAFF. DNA of the CDR3: TGTGCCAGCAGCCAATGGCAGGGAGGGATAGCTTTCTTT.

This chain links TRBV27 with TRBJ1-2; a possible D gene is TRBD1 (5 bases). The germline CDR1 and CDR2 sequences are MNHEY and SMNVEV (reference sequence). CDR3 size: 14 residues. The V end lost 7 bases, the J end lost 4 bases, and 16 bases lay between the germline ends. CDR3 coding DNA: TGTGCCAGCATGGGAGGTATGGGGGGCTATGGCTACACCTTC. This translates into CASMGGMGGYGYTF.

The chain combines TRBV3-1 (or the pseudogene TRBV3-2) with TRBJ2-1, with 11 bases identical to TRBD2. Germline CDR1 is LGHDT and CDR2 is YNNKEL (reference sequence). The V gene end was trimmed by 1 base and the J gene end by 7 bases; junction bases not matched to a gene: 27. This CDR3 spans 23 amino acids. CDR3 in DNA: TGTGCCAGCAGCCAAGTCGGTCTGGTGGTGGGACTAGCGGAATTGGGTACAGGGAATGAGCAGTTCTTC. Its translation is CASSQVGLVVGLAELGTGNEQFF.